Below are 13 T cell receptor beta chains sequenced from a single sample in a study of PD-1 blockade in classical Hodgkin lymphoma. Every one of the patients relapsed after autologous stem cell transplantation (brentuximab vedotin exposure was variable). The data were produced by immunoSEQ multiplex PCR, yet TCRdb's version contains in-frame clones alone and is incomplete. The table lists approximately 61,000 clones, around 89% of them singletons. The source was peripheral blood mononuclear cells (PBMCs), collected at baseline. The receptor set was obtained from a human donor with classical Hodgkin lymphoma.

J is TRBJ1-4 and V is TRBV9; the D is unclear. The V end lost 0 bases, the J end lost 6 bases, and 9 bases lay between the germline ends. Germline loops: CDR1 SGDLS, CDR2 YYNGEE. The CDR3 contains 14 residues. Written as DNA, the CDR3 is TGTGCCAGCAGCGTAGGGACTTCCCATGAAAAACTGTTTTTT. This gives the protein CASSVGTSHEKLFF.

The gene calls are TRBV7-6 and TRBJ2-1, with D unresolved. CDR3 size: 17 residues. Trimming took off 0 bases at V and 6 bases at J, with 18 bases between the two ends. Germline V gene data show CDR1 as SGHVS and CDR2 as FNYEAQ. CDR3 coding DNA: TGTGCCAGCAGCTTAGCTACTGGGGTTTTACGTCCCAATGAGCAGTTCTTC. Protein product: CASSLATGVLRPNEQFF. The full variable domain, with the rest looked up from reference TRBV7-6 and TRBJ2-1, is GAGVSQSPRYKVTKRGQDVALRCDPISGHVSLYWYRQALGQGPEFLTYFNYEAQQDKSGLPNDRFSAERPEGSISTLTIQRTEQRDSAMYRCASSLATGVLRPNEQFFGPGTRLTVL.

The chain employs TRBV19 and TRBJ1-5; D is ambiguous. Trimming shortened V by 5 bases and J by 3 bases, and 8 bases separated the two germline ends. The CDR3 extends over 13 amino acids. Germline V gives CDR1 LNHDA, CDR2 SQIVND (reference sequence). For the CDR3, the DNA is TGTGCCAGTAGTCCGGGGATCAATCAGCCCCAGCATTTT. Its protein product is CASSPGINQPQHF.

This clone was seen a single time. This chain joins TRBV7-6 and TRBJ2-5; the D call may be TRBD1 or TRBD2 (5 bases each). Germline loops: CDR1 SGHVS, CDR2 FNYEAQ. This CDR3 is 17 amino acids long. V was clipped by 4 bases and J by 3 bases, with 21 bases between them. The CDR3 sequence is CASSSYYWGPGKETQYF. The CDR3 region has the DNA TGTGCCAGCAGCTCTTACTACTGGGGACCCGGGAAAGAGACCCAGTACTTC.

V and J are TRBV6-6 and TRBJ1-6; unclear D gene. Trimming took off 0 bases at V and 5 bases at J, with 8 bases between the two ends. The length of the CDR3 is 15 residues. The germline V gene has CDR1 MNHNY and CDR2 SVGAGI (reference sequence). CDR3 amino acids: CASSYSGGNNSPLHF. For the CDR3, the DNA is TGTGCCAGCAGTTACTCAGGAGGGAATAATTCACCCCTCCACTTT.

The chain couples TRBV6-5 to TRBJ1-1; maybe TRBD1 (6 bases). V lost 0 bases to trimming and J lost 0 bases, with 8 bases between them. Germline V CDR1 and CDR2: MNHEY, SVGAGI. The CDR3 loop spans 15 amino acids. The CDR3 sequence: CASSYSQGMNTEAFF. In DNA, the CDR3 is TGTGCCAGCAGTTACTCCCAGGGGATGAACACTGAAGCTTTCTTT.

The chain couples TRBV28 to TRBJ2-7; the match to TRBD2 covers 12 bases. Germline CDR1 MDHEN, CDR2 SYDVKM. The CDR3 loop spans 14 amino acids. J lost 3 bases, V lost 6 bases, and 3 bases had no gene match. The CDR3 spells CASSLAGGVYEQYF. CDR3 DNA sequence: TGTGCCAGCAGCCTAGCGGGGGGGGTCTACGAGCAGTACTTC.

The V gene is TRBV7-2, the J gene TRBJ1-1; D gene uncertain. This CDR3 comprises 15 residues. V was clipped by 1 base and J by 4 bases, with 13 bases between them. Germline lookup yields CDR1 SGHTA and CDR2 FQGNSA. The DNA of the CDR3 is TGTGCCAGCAGCTTAGACGGGTTTAACCCCACTGAAGCTTTCTTT. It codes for CASSLDGFNPTEAFF.

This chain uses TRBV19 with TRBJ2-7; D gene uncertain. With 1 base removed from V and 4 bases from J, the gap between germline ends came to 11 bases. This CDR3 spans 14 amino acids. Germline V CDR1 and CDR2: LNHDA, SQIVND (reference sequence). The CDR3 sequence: CASSIGHLDYEQYF. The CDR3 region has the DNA TGTGCCAGTAGTATAGGACACCTAGATTACGAGCAGTACTTC.

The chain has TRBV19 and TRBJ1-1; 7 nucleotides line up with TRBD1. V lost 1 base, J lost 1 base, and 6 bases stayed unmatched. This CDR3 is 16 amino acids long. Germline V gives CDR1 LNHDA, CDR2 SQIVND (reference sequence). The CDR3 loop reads CASSIGGGLGNTEAFF. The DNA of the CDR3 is TGTGCCAGTAGTATAGGAGGGGGCTTGGGGAACACTGAAGCTTTCTTT.

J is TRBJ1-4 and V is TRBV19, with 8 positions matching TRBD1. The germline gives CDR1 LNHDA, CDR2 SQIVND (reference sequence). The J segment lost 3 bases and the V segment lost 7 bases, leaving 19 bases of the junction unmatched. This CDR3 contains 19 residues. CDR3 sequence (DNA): TGTGCCAGTACCCATCGCATTCGACAGGGGATGTTTGCTAATGAAAAACTGTTTTTT. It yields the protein CASTHRIRQGMFANEKLFF.

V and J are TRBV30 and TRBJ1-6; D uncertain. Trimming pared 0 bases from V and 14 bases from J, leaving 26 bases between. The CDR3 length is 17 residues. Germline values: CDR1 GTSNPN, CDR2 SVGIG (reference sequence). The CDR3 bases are TGTGCCTGGAGTGTAACTATAAGCAGGCGAGGTCTGAGGACCCTCCACTTT. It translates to CAWSVTISRRGLRTLHF.

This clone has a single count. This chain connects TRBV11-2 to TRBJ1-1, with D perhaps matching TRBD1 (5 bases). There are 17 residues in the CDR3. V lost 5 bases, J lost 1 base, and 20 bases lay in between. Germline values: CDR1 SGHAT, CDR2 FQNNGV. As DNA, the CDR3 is TGTGCCAGCAGCCACACAATTGGGGCGGCGGGGAACACTGAAGCTTTCTTT. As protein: CASSHTIGAAGNTEAFF.